This T cell receptor beta chain originates from a study of cytomegalovirus exposure and HLA in healthy donors. Amplification used 60 Vbeta primers and 13 Jbeta primers. Produced via immunoSEQ multiplex PCR; TCRdb's table is partial and in-frame only. The data contain about 190,000 clones, around four fifths of them singletons. After removal of 3 bases from V and 0 bases from J, the junction contained 2 bases not matched to a gene. The CDR3 runs to 15 residues. Germline CDR1 SGHTA, CDR2 FQGTGA. V is TRBV7-3 and J is TRBJ1-1, with 9 positions matching TRBD1. Sequenced: PBMCs. The receptor comes from a man aged 40-49 years in good health and CMV-seropositive. CDR3 loop: CASSLGDRVNTEAFF. CDR3 bases: TGTGCCAGCAGCTTGGGGGACAGGGTGAACACTGAAGCTTTCTTT. Complete variable domain (other parts from reference TRBV7-3 and TRBJ1-1): GAGVSQTPSNKVTEKGKYVELRCDPISGHTALYWYRQSLGQGPEFLIYFQGTGAADDSGLPNDRFFAVRPEGSVSTLKIQRTERGDSAVYLCASSLGDRVNTEAFFGQGTRLTVV.